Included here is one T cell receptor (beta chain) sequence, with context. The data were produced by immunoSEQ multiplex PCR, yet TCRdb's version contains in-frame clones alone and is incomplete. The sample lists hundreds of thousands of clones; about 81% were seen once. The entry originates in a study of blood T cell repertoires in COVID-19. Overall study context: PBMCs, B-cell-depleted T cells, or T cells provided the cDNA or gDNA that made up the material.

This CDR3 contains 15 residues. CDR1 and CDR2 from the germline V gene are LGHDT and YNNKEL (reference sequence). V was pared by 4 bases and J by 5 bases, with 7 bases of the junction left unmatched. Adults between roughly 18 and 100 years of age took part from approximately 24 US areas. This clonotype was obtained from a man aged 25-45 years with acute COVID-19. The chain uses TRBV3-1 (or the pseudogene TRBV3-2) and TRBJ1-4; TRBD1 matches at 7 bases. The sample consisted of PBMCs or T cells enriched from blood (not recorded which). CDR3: CASSPWGTENEKLFF. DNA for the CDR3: TGTGCCAGCAGCCCCTGGGGGACAGAGAATGAAAAACTGTTTTTT.